The entry that follows covers one T cell receptor (beta chain) sequence. In the source study's methods: Scientists estimated how many nucleated cells there were by amplifying reference gene primers. TCRdb keeps only in-frame clones here, not all; method: immunoSEQ multiplex PCR. V, J and clone size are those of that table, while D and trimming were read from the DNA. The data hold tens of thousands of clones, with about three quarters observed a single time. CDR3 length equals 15 residues. Between the trimmed V and J ends, which lost 1 base and 0 bases, there was a span of 9 bases. The V gene's germline CDR1 is SGHVS and CDR2 FQNEAQ. The data were taken from a study of blood T cell repertoires in COVID-19.

This clonotype was obtained from a human donor in a cohort sampled during active COVID-19. The J gene is TRBJ1-2, the V gene TRBV7-8; D is possibly TRBD1 (5 bases). Sequenced input: peripheral blood. DNA for the CDR3: TGTGCCAGCAGCTTAGTCAGGGTGGCTAACTATGGCTACACCTTC. Residues: CASSLVRVANYGYTF.